The clone carrying this T cell receptor (beta chain) was seen once. This sample stems from a study of blood T cell repertoires in COVID-19. Background on the study: Both acute and convalescent COVID-19 samples were obtained from the United States, Italy and Spain.

TCRdb's table, derived via immunoSEQ multiplex PCR, lists solely in-frame clones and lacks some. This sample carries 150,000 to 200,000 clones, roughly 79% of them seen once, and the ten largest clones take about 25%. The receptor's source is a woman in her 70s with acute or convalescent COVID-19. Sequenced: peripheral blood.

The CDR3 reads CASSMSFGFGAGASYEQYF. CDR3 DNA sequence: TGTGCCAGTAGTATGTCGTTCGGTTTTGGGGCAGGGGCTTCCTACGAGCAGTACTTC. This chain links TRBV19 with TRBJ2-7; weak D call: TRBD1 (6 bases). Germline CDR1 LNHDA, CDR2 SQIVND (reference sequence). The CDR3 is 19 residues long. V was trimmed by 3 bases and J by 1 base, leaving 25 bases between them.